A selection of T cell receptor beta chains follows, all from one sample in a study of T-cell reconstitution after alpha-beta-depleted transplantation in children. TCRdb re-analysed the PCR reads in MiXCR, keeping a single row per CDR3 protein. The table records some 500,000 distinct CDR3 sequences, about 30% of them present only once. Sequencing was performed on PBMCs from the stem cell graft donor, taken from the stem cell graft. These receptors originate from a human donor who donated a stem cell graft to a child with aplastic anemia. Each CDR3 is given with its conserved first and last residue. The order of the fields is clone size, D gene, J gene, V gene, CDR3 DNA, CDR3 protein. The D gene is left open where the match is weak. A row's size may be missing; if present it is once, few, many or a size class.

>.|TRBD2|TRBJ2-1|TRBV12-3/TRBV12-4
TGTGCCAGCAGTCCCGACCTATGGGGGAGGGTCAACGAGCAGTTCTTC
CASSPDLWGRVNEQFF
>.|.|TRBJ2-7|TRBV7-2
TGTGCCAGCAGCTTAGGGTATATTAGCGGCTACTCCTACGAGCAGTACTTC
CASSLGYISGYSYEQYF
>few|.|TRBJ1-1|TRBV28
TGTGCCAGCAGATCCCTAGGGTCGACCCAAGAAGCTTTCTTT
CASRSLGSTQEAFF
>.|.|TRBJ2-5|TRBV4-3
TGCGCCAGCAGCCAGGCCCGTGACGGGAACTACTATGAGGAAGAGACCCAGTACTTC
CASSQARDGNYYEEETQYF
>few|TRBD1|TRBJ2-1|TRBV25-1
TGTGCCAGCAGTATCCTAGGACAGGGGGCCAATGAGCAGTTCTTC
CASSILGQGANEQFF
>few|TRBD2|TRBJ2-7|TRBV7-2
TGTGCCAGCAGCGTGGGGACTAGCGGGAGGGCCTACGAGCAGTACTTC
CASSVGTSGRAYEQYF
>.|.|TRBJ2-7|TRBV12-3/TRBV12-4
TGTGCCAGCAGTCTCCAATCCTACGAGCAGTACTTC
CASSLQSYEQYF
>few|.|TRBJ2-1|TRBV7-2
TGTGCCAGCAGCGTAGCCGGACAGCCCAACAATGAGCAGTTCTTC
CASSVAGQPNNEQFF
>.|TRBD2|TRBJ2-1|TRBV4-3
TGCGCCAGCAGCCAAGATAGGACTAGCGGGAGAAATGAGCAGTTCTTC
CASSQDRTSGRNEQFF
>few|.|TRBJ2-1|TRBV7-8
TGTGCCAGCAGCTTAGGCGGCCTCGACAATGAGCAGTTCTTC
CASSLGGLDNEQFF
>.|.|TRBJ1-4|TRBV6-1
TGTGCCAGCAGTGAGGTCCGAGCAACTAATGAAAAACTGTTTTTT
CASSEVRATNEKLFF
>.|.|TRBJ1-1|TRBV5-4
TGTGCCAGCAGCTTGTCTAGCCTGAACACTGAAGCTTTCTTT
CASSLSSLNTEAFF
>.|TRBD1|TRBJ2-7|TRBV12-3/TRBV12-4
TGTGCCAGCAGTTTAACAGGGGGTTTTACCTACGAGCAGTACTTC
CASSLTGGFTYEQYF
>.|.|TRBJ2-3|TRBV6-1
TGTGCCAGCAGTGCCAGGGGAGGCACAGATACGCAGTATTTT
CASSARGGTDTQYF
>.|TRBD1|TRBJ1-3|TRBV12-3/TRBV12-4
TGTGCCAGCACCGTACAGGGGACGGGCACCATATATTTT
CASTVQGTGTIYF
>.|.|TRBJ1-2|TRBV18
TGTGCCAGCTCACCTGAGCAGGGTAGTCATGGCTACACCTTC
CASSPEQGSHGYTF
>.|.|TRBJ2-3|TRBV10-2
TGCGCCAGCAGTGGATTGGATCCGCAGGGCGCAGATACGCAGTATTTT
CASSGLDPQGADTQYF
>few|TRBD1|TRBJ1-5|TRBV6-1
TGTGCCAGCACTAGGACAGGGGTCGGGAATCAGCCCCAGCATTTT
CASTRTGVGNQPQHF
>few|.|TRBJ2-1|TRBV6-2/TRBV6-3
TGTGCCAGCGGGGATGGTGGTGAGCAGTTCTTC
CASGDGGEQFF
>.|TRBD2|TRBJ2-3|TRBV7-3
TGTGCCAGCAGCTTAAACCCAGCGGGAGGCACAGATACGCAGTATTTT
CASSLNPAGGTDTQYF
>.|.|TRBJ1-2|TRBV21-1
TGTGCCAGCACTCTAAACAGGGAGGGCTACACCTTC
CASTLNREGYTF
>few|.|TRBJ2-1|TRBV6-2/TRBV6-3
TGTGCCAGCAGTTACCCGCCCCGGGAGCAGTTCTTC
CASSYPPREQFF
>.|.|TRBJ1-3|TRBV30
TGTGCCTCATACTCTGGAAACACCATATATTTT
CASYSGNTIYF
>once|TRBD1|TRBJ1-2|TRBV7-9
TGTGCCAGCAGCTTAGACGGAACAGGGGCCAACTATGGCTACACCTTC
CASSLDGTGANYGYTF
>.|.|TRBJ2-3|TRBV6-1
TGTGCCAGCAGTGACCTTCGACAGCCTTTAGGCACAGATACGCAGTATTTT
CASSDLRQPLGTDTQYF
>.|.|TRBJ2-1|TRBV29-1
TGCAGCGCACCACAGGGCGTTGAGCAGTTCTTC
CSAPQGVEQFF
>.|TRBD1|TRBJ1-2|TRBV5-6
TGTGCCAGCAGCTCCAGGACCGACACCCAGGGGGACTATGGCTACACCTTC
CASSSRTDTQGDYGYTF
>.|.|TRBJ1-1|TRBV6-2/TRBV6-3
TGTGCCAGCAGTGGAATACAGGGTTACACTGAAGCTTTCTTT
CASSGIQGYTEAFF
>few|.|TRBJ1-5|TRBV20-1
TGCAGTGCTTCTCGACAGCATAGCAATCAGCCCCAGCATTTT
CSASRQHSNQPQHF
>.|TRBD1|TRBJ1-5|TRBV7-2
TGTGCCAGCAGCTTCACACAGGGGGACAATCAGCCCCAGCATTTT
CASSFTQGDNQPQHF
>.|.|TRBJ1-4|TRBV5-1
TGCGCCAGCAGCTTGAGCTCCAATATCAGGGAATCCAGAAAACTGTTTTTT
CASSLSSNIRESRKLFF
>few|.|TRBJ1-5|TRBV28
TGTGCCAGCAGTTTAGGATCCCCGCGGCCCCAGCATTTT
CASSLGSPRPQHF
>.|TRBD1|TRBJ2-1|TRBV12-3/TRBV12-4
TGTGCCAGCAGTCCGGACAGGGGCAAGCAGTTCTTC
CASSPDRGKQFF
>few|TRBD2|TRBJ2-2|TRBV10-3
TGTGCCATATCAGCGGGAGAGAGCACCGGGGAGCTGTTTTTT
CAISAGESTGELFF
>few|.|TRBJ2-6|TRBV5-6
TGTGCCAGCAGCTTGGCTAGTCCGGGGTCTGGGGCCAACGTCCTGACTTTC
CASSLASPGSGANVLTF
>.|.|TRBJ2-1|TRBV19
TGTGCCAGTAGTACCGCTACGGTCAGCTGGAATGAGCAGTTCTTC
CASSTATVSWNEQFF
>few|TRBD2|TRBJ2-5|TRBV7-2
TGTGCCAGCAGCTATATCGGGACTAAAGAGACCCAGTACTTC
CASSYIGTKETQYF
>few|.|TRBJ1-1|TRBV11-2
TGTGCCAGCAGCTTCGCCACGGGTGGGTTCACTGAAGCTTTCTTT
CASSFATGGFTEAFF
>.|TRBD2|TRBJ2-1|TRBV20-1
TGCAGTGCTAGACCGACTAGCGGGAGCGTCGATGAGCAGTTCTTC
CSARPTSGSVDEQFF
>few|.|TRBJ2-7|TRBV29-1
TGCAGCCTCCAGGACAGTAACTACGAGCAGTACTTC
CSLQDSNYEQYF
>few|TRBD2|TRBJ2-1|TRBV5-1
TGCGCCAGCAGCTTGGTACTAGCGGGAGGGTGGAATGAGCAGTTCTTC
CASSLVLAGGWNEQFF
>.|TRBD1|TRBJ2-6|TRBV28
TGTGCCAGCAGTTTATCAGGGGGCGCCTCTGGGGCCAACGTCCTGACTTTC
CASSLSGGASGANVLTF
>once|TRBD1|TRBJ2-1|TRBV18
TGTGCCAGCTCAACGCAAACAGGGGGACTCTACAATGAGCAGTTCTTC
CASSTQTGGLYNEQFF
>few|.|TRBJ2-5|TRBV29-1
TGCAGCGCGGGCCCAGGGGAGACCCAGTACTTC
CSAGPGETQYF
>few|.|TRBJ1-1|TRBV25-1
TGTGCCAGCAGTGAATTTGGGTCTGAAGCTTTCTTT
CASSEFGSEAFF
>.|.|TRBJ1-1|TRBV9
TGTGCCAGCAGCGTAGCGGTGGGAGGAACTGAAGCTTTCTTT
CASSVAVGGTEAFF
>few|TRBD2|TRBJ2-1|TRBV28
TGTGCCAGCAGAATAACGCGGGGGCTAGCGGGAGGGTGGGGTGAGCAGTTCTTC
CASRITRGLAGGWGEQFF
>few|.|TRBJ2-1|TRBV11-3
TGTGCCAGCAGCTTCGGGGGAGTAGGTGAGCAGTTCTTC
CASSFGGVGEQFF
>once|.|TRBJ2-3|TRBV28
TGTGCCAGCAGACACGCCCGTGGAGGGCCTAGCACAGATACGCAGTATTTT
CASRHARGGPSTDTQYF
>.|TRBD2|TRBJ2-7|TRBV7-6
TGTGCCAGCAGCCCGGGACTAGCGGGCCTCGTTCAGTACTTC
CASSPGLAGLVQYF
>.|.|TRBJ2-3|TRBV9
TGTGCCAGCAGCGTCCTTGCCAGCGGGAGCACAGATACGCAGTATTTT
CASSVLASGSTDTQYF